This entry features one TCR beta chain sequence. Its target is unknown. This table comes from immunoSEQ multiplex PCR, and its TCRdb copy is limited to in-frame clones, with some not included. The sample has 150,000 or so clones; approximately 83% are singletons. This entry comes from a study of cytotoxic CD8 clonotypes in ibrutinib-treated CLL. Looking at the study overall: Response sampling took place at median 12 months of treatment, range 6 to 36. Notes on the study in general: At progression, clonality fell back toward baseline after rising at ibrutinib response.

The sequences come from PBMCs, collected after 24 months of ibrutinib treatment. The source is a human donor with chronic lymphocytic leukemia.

CDR3 sequence: CASSPPLMDGYTF. For the CDR3, the DNA is TGTGCCAGCTCACCACCCTTAATGGATGGCTACACCTTC. The chain uses TRBV18 and TRBJ1-2, with D unresolved. Trimming stripped 0 bases from V and 6 bases from J, with 8 bases between. Germline V gene sequence: CDR1 KGHSH, CDR2 LQKENI. The CDR3 has 13 residues.